The present T cell receptor (beta chain) was sequenced within a study of blood T cell repertoires in COVID-19. Across the study: The United States, Italy and Spain supplied acute and convalescent COVID-19 samples. From T cells, B-cell-depleted T cells, or PBMCs came the material, which was cDNA or gDNA.

Seattle cases were enrolled at active infection and followed longitudinally. This CDR3 region has 14 residues. Per germline, CDR1 SGHTA and CDR2 FQGTGA. Between the trimmed V and J ends, which lost 5 bases and 0 bases, there was a span of 10 bases. In the original workflow: Nucleated cell counts were estimated from reference gene primer amplification. Method: immunoSEQ multiplex PCR; TCRdb's copy keeps in-frame clones and lacks some. V, J and clone size reflect that table, while D and trimming were determined from the DNA. There are some 90,000 clones in the sample; roughly 89% occur only once, and around 18% lies in the top ten.

This receptor was obtained from a woman aged 55-69 years with COVID-19, enrolled during active disease. Sequencing used peripheral blood. The chain carries TRBV7-3 and TRBJ1-2, with unresolved D. The CDR3 DNA reads TGTGCCAGCAGCCCCGGGTCAACTAACTATGGCTACACCTTC. It codes for CASSPGSTNYGYTF. Drawing the rest from reference TRBV7-3 and TRBJ1-2, the complete variable domain is GAGVSQTPSNKVTEKGKYVELRCDPISGHTALYWYRQSLGQGPEFLIYFQGTGAADDSGLPNDRFFAVRPEGSVSTLKIQRTERGDSAVYLCASSPGSTNYGYTFGSGTRLTVV.